The rows below give T cell receptor beta chains drawn from one sample of a study of blood T cell repertoires in COVID-19. Repertoires were generated with immunoSEQ multiplex PCR, while TCRdb's copy carries only in-frame clones and drops some. The sample contains about 400,000 clones, about 90% of which appear only once. Source material: PBMCs or T cells enriched from blood (not recorded which). These receptors were taken from a woman in her thirties who had recovered from COVID-19. Each CDR3 is given with its conserved first and last residue. The D gene is left open where the match is weak. Some rows mark clone size as missing; the rest say once, few, many or name a class of expanded clone.

clone_size | d_call | j_call | v_call | cdr3_aa | cdr3_nt
once | TRBD2 | TRBJ2-3 | TRBV4-1 | CASSLSGSPDTQYF | TGCGCCAGCAGCCTTAGCGGGAGTCCAGATACGCAGTATTTT
- | - | TRBJ1-6 | TRBV7-8 | CASSLELGSPLHF | TGTGCCAGCAGCTTAGAGCTAGGCTCACCCCTCCACTTT
- | TRBD1 | TRBJ2-7 | TRBV5-6 | CASSLAPRQGAQYF | TGTGCCAGCAGCTTGGCACCCCGACAGGGGGCGCAGTACTTC
- | - | TRBJ1-4 | TRBV14 | CASSQDLNYGSEKLFF | TGTGCCAGCAGCCAAGATCTTAACTACGGGTCTGAAAAACTGTTTTTT
- | - | TRBJ2-2 | TRBV4-1 | CASSQDGGANHNTGELFF | TGCGCCAGCAGCCAAGATGGTGGGGCCAACCACAACACCGGGGAGCTGTTTTTT
once | - | TRBJ1-6 | TRBV2 | CASRTDGISSYNSPLHF | TGTGCCAGCAGGACTGACGGAATCAGCTCCTATAATTCACCCCTCCACTTT
- | TRBD2 | TRBJ2-7 | TRBV11-2 | CASSLGLAGVYEQYF | TGTGCCAGCAGCTTAGGACTAGCGGGAGTGTACGAGCAGTACTTC
- | TRBD1 | TRBJ2-7 | TRBV24-1 | CATSDLRHRGPVYEQYF | TGTGCCACCAGTGATTTGCGACACAGGGGGCCCGTCTACGAGCAGTACTTC
- | - | TRBJ2-7 | TRBV20-1 | CSATTGGEQYF | TGCAGTGCGACGACAGGAGGCGAGCAGTACTTC
- | - | TRBJ1-1 | TRBV28 | CASSFQDTEAFF | TGTGCCAGCAGTTTTCAGGACACTGAAGCTTTCTTT
- | - | TRBJ1-3 | TRBV12-3/TRBV12-4 | CASSGDTIYF | TGTGCCAGCTCGGGGGACACCATATATTTT
- | TRBD1 | TRBJ2-1 | TRBV29-1 | CSVGTITGQGQFF | TGCAGCGTCGGAACGATTACGGGACAGGGGCAATTCTTC
once | - | TRBJ2-7 | TRBV7-2 | CASSPSVPTYEQYF | TGTGCCAGCAGCCCCTCAGTCCCGACCTACGAGCAGTACTTC
- | TRBD1 | TRBJ1-6 | TRBV6-5 | CASSYSNRGGSPLHF | TGTGCCAGCAGTTACTCAAACAGGGGAGGATCACCCCTCCACTTT
- | TRBD2 | TRBJ2-3 | TRBV15 | CATSRDGGLATDTQYF | TGTGCCACCAGCAGAGACGGAGGACTAGCTACGGATACGCAGTATTTT
- | - | TRBJ1-2 | TRBV19 | CASSIGSGFDGYTF | TGTGCCAGTAGTATAGGAAGCGGGTTCGACGGCTACACCTTC
few | - | TRBJ2-5 | TRBV19 | CASSGGTGRRETQYF | TGTGCCAGTAGTGGCGGGACTGGAAGGCGAGAGACCCAGTACTTC
once | TRBD2 | TRBJ2-7 | TRBV4-2 | CASRALAGTYEQYF | TGTGCCAGCAGGGCTCTAGCGGGCACCTACGAGCAGTACTTC
- | TRBD1 | TRBJ1-2 | TRBV7-6 | CASSPLPGQTRNGYTF | TGTGCCAGCAGCCCCCTCCCGGGACAGACGCGGAATGGCTACACCTTC
- | - | TRBJ2-1 | TRBV20-1 | CSASSGPEQFF | TGCAGTGCTAGCAGCGGCCCTGAGCAGTTCTTC
once | TRBD2 | TRBJ2-5 | TRBV11-2 | CASSLRASGQETQYF | TGTGCCAGCAGCTTGAGGGCTAGCGGACAAGAGACCCAGTACTTC
- | TRBD1 | TRBJ1-1 | TRBV29-1 | CSFSDRDEAFF | TGCAGCTTCTCGGACAGGGATGAAGCTTTCTTT
- | - | TRBJ2-5 | TRBV3-1/TRBV3-2 | CASSLRLQETQYF | TGTGCCAGCAGCCTCCGACTGCAAGAGACCCAGTACTTC
few | TRBD1 | TRBJ2-7 | TRBV11-2 | CASSPGQGNYEQYF | TGTGCCAGCAGCCCCGGACAGGGAAACTACGAGCAGTACTTC
once | TRBD1 | TRBJ1-1 | TRBV9 | CASSAGQGDTEAFF | TGTGCCAGCAGCGCGGGACAGGGGGACACTGAAGCTTTCTTT
- | TRBD1 | TRBJ1-2 | TRBV5-1 | CASSLAGQGNYGYTF | TGCGCCAGCAGCTTGGCTGGACAGGGGAACTATGGCTACACCTTC
- | TRBD1 | TRBJ1-5 | TRBV28 | CASSLSQDRVGNQPQHF | TGTGCCAGCAGTTTATCCCAGGACAGGGTCGGTAATCAGCCCCAGCATTTT
- | - | TRBJ1-3 | TRBV5-1 | CASMETVSGNTIYF | TGCGCCAGCATGGAGACAGTCTCTGGAAACACCATATATTTT
- | TRBD1 | TRBJ2-7 | TRBV9 | CASSAAGTGDYEQYF | TGTGCCAGCAGCGCCGCCGGGACAGGGGACTACGAGCAGTACTTC
- | TRBD1 | TRBJ1-6 | TRBV19 | CASREQGTNSPLHF | TGTGCCAGTAGAGAACAGGGGACTAATTCACCCCTCCACTTT
few | - | TRBJ2-2 | TRBV5-4 | CASSLRAGTPNTGELFF | TGTGCCAGCAGCTTACGTGCCGGGACACCGAACACCGGGGAGCTGTTTTTT
- | TRBD2 | TRBJ2-7 | TRBV11-2 | CASSLTVAGLAGVNEQYF | TGTGCCAGCAGCCTAACGGTCGCGGGACTAGCGGGAGTCAACGAGCAGTACTTC
- | - | TRBJ2-7 | TRBV5-1 | CASSLILDSGEQYF | TGCGCCAGCAGCTTGATATTAGACTCTGGCGAGCAGTACTTC
- | TRBD1 | TRBJ2-7 | TRBV11-2 | CASSRPGTGIHEQYF | TGTGCCAGCAGCCGTCCCGGGACAGGGATCCACGAGCAGTACTTC
- | - | TRBJ2-3 | TRBV19 | CASSIDSPRGDTQYF | TGTGCCAGTAGTATTGACAGCCCTAGGGGAGATACGCAGTATTTT